This T cell receptor (beta chain) was observed in a study of Tregs in tolerant kidney transplant recipients. There are 13 residues in the CDR3. V lost 3 bases and J 3 bases, leaving 8 bases between the germline ends. Germline CDR1 reads KGHSH; CDR2 reads LQKENI. Generated by immunoSEQ multiplex PCR, the TCRdb table keeps only in-frame clones and is missing some. The sample holds roughly 120,000 clones, roughly nine tenths seen once. The origin of this receptor is a human donor in good health. This sequence joins TRBV18 and TRBJ2-5; the D gene is possibly TRBD1 (6 bases). The sample taken for sequencing was CD4+ T cells from blood. The CDR3 reads CASSPPGEETQYF. The CDR3 bases are TGTGCCAGCTCACCCCCAGGGGAAGAGACCCAGTACTTC.